The clone carrying this TCR beta chain showed up many times. Its antigen is unidentified. V was cut by 3 bases and J by 2 bases, with 21 bases left in between. Germline lookup yields CDR1 MDHEN and CDR2 SYDVKM. The CDR3 has 18 amino acids. Time point in this sample: patch test 2, 6 weeks after DPC sensitization. The treatment is: therapeutic diphenylcyclopropenone sensitization with weekly scalp DPC. Separate cDNA molecules received unique molecular identifiers, which the library attached to them. A single record per CDR3 protein comes from TCRdb applying MiXCR to the RACE reads. The sample yields some 350,000 distinct CDR3 sequences, around 6% seen once. The data were obtained in a study of human T cells and chemical hapten exposure. Whole-study context: Across its roughly 22 weeks, the study gave patients weekly diphenylcyclopropenone doses to the scalp.

General study points: The number of TCRs above 1 in 1000 frequency did not change after DPC sensitization. Controls formed significantly fewer large CDR3 similarity clusters than expanded TCRs did.

The source of this sequence is a woman aged 18-30 years with alopecia areata. Some clones in this sample may be carry-over from other donors' samples. This sequence joins TRBV28 and TRBJ2-3, with a tentative D call TRBD2 (7 bases). The material sequenced was whole blood, taken in connection with sensitization to the hapten diphenylcyclopropenone (DPC). CDR3 amino acids: CASSFWRGRSESTDTQYF. CDR3 coding DNA: TGTGCCAGCAGTTTCTGGCGGGGGCGCTCAGAATCCACAGATACGCAGTATTTT.